The clone carrying this T cell receptor (beta chain) was counted many times. Antigen specificity is unknown. The data stem from a study of Graves' ophthalmopathy and Graves' hyperthyroidism. Presentation of ophthalmopathy in the donors involved moderate-to-severe activity, CAS ≥3, NOSPECS ≥4 and a duration under 3 months. Trimming cost V 2 bases and J 3 bases, with 17 bases left between them. This CDR3 has 16 residues. Germline V gene sequence: CDR1 MNHNS, CDR2 SASEGT. Findings and limits, study-wide: Prediction of ophthalmopathy progression reached over 65% sensitivity and approximately 73% specificity.

Researchers took RNA transcripts and amplified TCR beta CDR3 regions from them. First-round RT-PCR employed HTBI primers, with a second-round multiplex PCR after it. TCRdb redid the calling of the multiplex PCR reads with MiXCR, one entry per CDR3 protein. Seen here are about 480,000 distinct CDR3 sequences, 13% to 15% observed once, and the top ten hold about 9.4%. The source of this sequence is a young woman with Graves' ophthalmopathy. V and J are TRBV6-1 and TRBJ2-7; tentative D call: TRBD1 (6 bases). Sequencing was carried out using blood. CDR3 residues: CASSERRAARGYEQYF. The CDR3 DNA sequence: TGTGCCAGCAGTGAACGCCGGGCGGCCAGGGGCTACGAGCAGTACTTC.